These 28 T cell receptor beta chains were all obtained from the same sample, sequenced in a study of post-analysis software for immune sequencing data (dated by TCRdb to between 2015 and 2016). Broad study findings and their caveats: Patients showed significantly higher frequencies than controls for 4 or 5 TRBV segments, among them TRBV5-6, TRBV5-1 and TRBV20-1.

Their cognate antigens are unknown. Receptor libraries were prepared by PCR. This sample was sequenced with an Illumina HiSeq 2500. To reduce PCR and sequencing biases, unique molecular identifiers were incorporated into the TCR beta cDNA libraries. TCRdb reran the public reads through fastp at Q25 and MiXCR, keeping productive beta chains. CDR3 protein duplicates are merged, each entry listing the most common genes and DNA. This sample holds fewer than 600,000 distinct CDR3 sequences; nearly 45% were observed only once. The ten largest clones capture 9.5% to 13% of the sample. The sequencing sample was made of blood. Source of these receptors: a girl aged 5 to 17 with multiple sclerosis.

The chain recombines TRBV5-6 with TRBJ2-3, with D possibly being TRBD2 (5 bases). Trimming took off 0 bases at V and 3 bases at J, with 14 bases between the two ends. The CDR3 consists of 16 residues. CDR1 is SGHDT, CDR2 YYEEEE, per germline. The CDR3: CASSLGVGGRTDTQYF. The CDR3 DNA reads as TGTGCCAGCAGCTTGGGAGTTGGAGGAAGGACAGATACGCAGTATTTT.

This sequence joins TRBV7-3 and TRBJ2-3; D ambiguous. The CDR3 has 13 amino acids. Germline V CDR1 and CDR2: SGHTA, FQGTGA. Deletions cut 2 bases from V and 9 bases from J, with 12 bases between. The CDR3 spells CASSLESPRTQYF. The CDR3 region has the DNA TGTGCCAGCAGCTTAGAAAGTCCCAGAACGCAGTATTTT.

In its sample, this clonotype was seen a few times. The chain employs TRBV20-1 and TRBJ2-1; D gene ambiguous. Germline V CDR1 and CDR2: DFQATT, SNEGSKA (reference sequence). This CDR3 spans 12 amino acids. V was cut by 0 bases and J by 6 bases, with 6 bases left in between. In DNA, the CDR3 is TGCAGTGCTAGAGATCCTCCCAATGAGCAGTTCTTC. Amino acids: CSARDPPNEQFF.

This clonotype has ten or more counts. The V call is TRBV3-1, the J call TRBJ2-3; D gene uncertain. V was pared by 0 bases and J by 4 bases, with 5 bases between. Germline values: CDR1 LGHDT, CDR2 YNNKEL (reference sequence). CDR3 length: 13 amino acids. CDR3 coding DNA: TGTGCCAGCAGCCAAGATCCATCAGATACGCAGTATTTT. It codes for CASSQDPSDTQYF.

This clonotype appeared a few times. The chain recombines TRBV4-3 with TRBJ2-5; D is unresolved. The V end lost 0 bases, the J end lost 4 bases, and 15 bases lay between the germline ends. Germline V gene lookup returns CDR1 LGHNA and CDR2 YSLEER. The CDR3 contains 16 residues. In nucleotides, the CDR3 is TGCGCCAGCAGCCAAGATCTATCGGAGAACGCAGAGACCCAGTACTTC. Encoded protein: CASSQDLSENAETQYF.

This chain links TRBV7-9 with TRBJ2-1; D tentatively reads TRBD1 or TRBD2 (5 bases each). The length of the CDR3 is 14 residues. Germline CDR1 reads SEHNR; CDR2 reads FQNEAQ (reference sequence). V dropped 4 bases and J dropped 9 bases, with 16 bases sitting between them. CDR3 coding DNA: TGTGCCAGCAGCTCCCGGGCTCTTGGGGGTGAGCAGTTCTTC. Translating it yields CASSSRALGGEQFF.

Regarding this clonotype: A much larger clone is a single base away; this may be a read error. DNA for the CDR3: TGTGCCAGCAGCTTGGGCCTAGCGGGCCACACAGATACGCAGTATTTT. Encoded protein: CASSLGLAGHTDTQYF. The chain carries TRBV5-6 and TRBJ2-3; 8 bases are a match to TRBD2. CDR1 SGHDT and CDR2 YYEEEE come from the germline V gene. V shed 0 bases, J shed 2 bases, and the junction held 5 bases outside the gene matches. The CDR3 loop spans 16 amino acids.

The chain has TRBV27 and TRBJ1-1; D ambiguous. Germline-derived CDR1 and CDR2 are MNHEY and SMNVEV (reference sequence). V lost 5 bases and J lost 4, with 14 bases in between. This CDR3 comprises 14 residues. In nucleotides, the CDR3 is TGTGCCAGCAGTGTTGTCGGGAAGGGCACTGAAGCTTTCTTT. Its translation is CASSVVGKGTEAFF.

The chain combines TRBV12-3 or TRBV12-4 with TRBJ2-3; 7 nucleotides agree with TRBD2. The V and J ends lost 3 bases and 8 bases, in that order; junction bases with no gene match: 2. The CDR3 covers 12 residues. CDR3 loop: CASSFGGGTQYF. Written as DNA, the CDR3 is TGTGCCAGCAGTTTTGGCGGGGGTACGCAGTATTTT.

This clonotype occurred a few times. The rearrangement joins TRBV7-8 to TRBJ2-1; D is tentatively TRBD1 or TRBD2 (5 bases each). Per germline, CDR1 SGHVS and CDR2 FQNEAQ. The CDR3 consists of 16 residues. Trimming took 1 base from V and 4 from J, leaving 14 bases between them. Written as DNA, the CDR3 is TGTGCCAGCAGCTTAGAAAGGGGAGTAGGTTACAATGAGCAGTTCTTC. Translated: CASSLERGVGYNEQFF.

The rearrangement links TRBV5-1 to TRBJ2-1, with D uncertain. This CDR3 comprises 14 residues. The germline V gene encodes CDR1 SGHRS and CDR2 YFSETQ. V was trimmed by 0 bases and J by 9 bases, leaving 13 bases between them. CDR3 DNA sequence: TGCGCCAGCAGCTTGGACCGCGTGGCAGGTGAGCAGTTCTTC. Its translation: CASSLDRVAGEQFF.

The V gene is TRBV11-2, the J gene TRBJ2-3, with D hard to call. Germline V CDR1 and CDR2: SGHAT, FQNNGV. This CDR3 has 12 amino acids. The CDR3 DNA reads as TGTGCGACTTCCACTAGCACAGATACGCAGTATTTT. Its translation is CATSTSTDTQYF.

This clonotype came up many times. The V gene is TRBV29-1, the J gene TRBJ1-2; D uncertain. Germline loops: CDR1 SQVTM, CDR2 ANQGSEA. V was cut by 6 bases and J by 0 bases, with 11 bases left in between. CDR3 size: 13 residues. The CDR3 DNA is TGCAGCGTCGCCCCGGGTGCTAACTATGGCTACACCTTC. Translating gives CSVAPGANYGYTF.

The chain uses TRBV7-6 and TRBJ2-5; D is perhaps TRBD1 or TRBD2 (5 bases each). The DNA end favors TRBJ2-7, so the J call may be wrong. Germline CDR1 SGHVS, CDR2 FNYEAQ. The CDR3 has 15 residues. CDR3 coding DNA: TGTGCCAGCAGCATTAGACCCCGGGACCTGGCCGAGCAGTACTTC. This sequence encodes CASSIRPRDLAEQYF.

The chain has TRBV27 and TRBJ2-3; D ambiguous. There are 13 residues in the CDR3. Trimming cost V 3 bases and J 6 bases, with 10 bases left between them. The germline V gene has CDR1 MNHEY and CDR2 SMNVEV (reference sequence). CDR3 bases: TGTGCCAGCAGTTTCCGGGCACAGGATACGCAGTATTTT. Its protein product is CASSFRAQDTQYF.

In this sample, this clonotype turned up a few times. V usage is TRBV18 and J usage is TRBJ2-3, with 14 bases lining up with TRBD2. The trim removed 7 bases at V and 5 bases at J, leaving 17 bases unmatched. This CDR3 is 19 amino acids long. Germline CDR1 reads KGHSH; CDR2 reads LQKENI. The CDR3 DNA reads as TGTGCCAGCTATCCCCGGGACAGCCGGGGACTAGCGGGAGAAGATACGCAGTATTTT. Translating gives CASYPRDSRGLAGEDTQYF.

V is TRBV6-5 and J is TRBJ1-1; no definite D call. V gave up 0 bases and J gave up 8 bases, with 10 bases separating them. The CDR3 length is 13 residues. Germline assignment: CDR1 MNHEY and CDR2 SVGAGI. CDR3 region: CASSYSVALEAFF. DNA of the CDR3: TGTGCCAGCAGTTACTCGGTGGCTTTAGAAGCTTTCTTT.

This clonotype was observed once. The chain joins TRBV12-3 or TRBV12-4 to TRBJ2-1; 10 bases are shared with TRBD2. This CDR3 is 12 amino acids long. Unmatched junction bases numbered 3, after V lost 6 bases and J lost 10 bases. This CDR3 reads CASRGTSVEQFF. CDR3 DNA: TGTGCCAGCAGGGGGACTAGCGTAGAGCAGTTCTTC.

This chain uses TRBV20-1 with TRBJ1-4; perhaps TRBD1 as D (5 bases). CDR3 length: 15 amino acids. Trimming left V 4 bases short and J 8 bases short, with 20 bases between. Germline V gives CDR1 DFQATT, CDR2 SNEGSKA (reference sequence). CDR3 protein: CSAKPRSETAEKLFF. The CDR3 DNA follows: TGCAGTGCTAAGCCCCGAAGTGAGACAGCGGAAAAACTGTTTTTT.

This clonotype has a handful of counts. The rearrangement links TRBV7-3 to TRBJ1-2; D is possibly TRBD1 (6 bases). The CDR3 sequence is 15 residues long. V gave up 4 bases and J gave up 3 bases, with 15 bases separating them. Looked up from germline, CDR1 is SGHTA and CDR2 is FQGTGA. In DNA, the CDR3 is TGTGCCAGCAGCTATGGGCCAGGGGAGGACTATGGCTACACCTTC. Translation gives CASSYGPGEDYGYTF.

The chain employs TRBV5-1 and TRBJ1-2, with D perhaps matching TRBD1 (5 bases). The germline V gene has CDR1 SGHRS and CDR2 YFSETQ. Trimming removed 0 bases at V and 2 bases at J, with 11 bases between. CDR3 length: 15 amino acids. The CDR3 sequence is CASSLVLDRNYGYTF. The CDR3 nucleotides read TGCGCCAGCAGCTTGGTCCTTGACAGAAACTATGGCTACACCTTC.

CDR3 region: CASSPGQAYSPLHF. CDR3 DNA sequence: TGCGCCAGCAGCCCGGGACAGGCGTATTCACCCCTCCACTTT. The V gene is TRBV5-1, the J gene TRBJ1-6; 8 nucleotides match TRBD1. There are 14 residues in the CDR3. The J segment lost 8 bases and the V segment lost 4 bases, leaving 5 bases of the junction unmatched. In germline, CDR1 is SGHRS, CDR2 YFSETQ.

The V gene is TRBV20-1, the J gene TRBJ2-1; tentatively, D is TRBD2 (6 bases). V was cut by 0 bases and J by 9 bases, with 27 bases left in between. The CDR3 has 18 amino acids. Per germline, CDR1 DFQATT and CDR2 SNEGSKA (reference sequence). For the CDR3, the DNA is TGCAGTGCTAGAGACCTCCTACAACTAGCCCGGAGGATGGCTGAGCAGTTCTTC. This codes for CSARDLLQLARRMAEQFF.

CDR3 residues: CSARQSTSDYEQYF. CDR3 nucleotides: TGCAGTGCTAGACAAAGTACTAGCGACTACGAGCAGTACTTC. The V and J genes are TRBV20-1 and TRBJ2-7; 7 bases are a match to TRBD2. Germline assignment: CDR1 DFQATT and CDR2 SNEGSKA (reference sequence). The CDR3 is made up of 14 amino acids. V lost 2 bases, J lost 3 bases, and 7 bases stayed unmatched.

This clonotype was found a few times. The chain joins TRBV11-2 to TRBJ2-7, with 9 bases fitting TRBD2. CDR3 length: 15 residues. The trim removed 5 bases at V and 2 bases at J, leaving 7 bases unmatched. Germline-derived CDR1 and CDR2 are SGHAT and FQNNGV. The CDR3 here is CASSPPGLAAYEQYF. DNA for the CDR3: TGTGCCAGCAGCCCTCCGGGACTAGCCGCCTACGAGCAGTACTTC. The full variable domain, with the rest looked up from reference TRBV11-2 and TRBJ2-7, is EAGVAQSPRYKIIEKRQSVAFWCNPISGHATLYWYQQILGQGPKLLIQFQNNGVVDDSQLPKDRFSAERLKGVDSTLKIQPAKLEDSAVYLCASSPPGLAAYEQYFGPGTRLTVT.

The chain uses TRBV28 and TRBJ2-5, with no clear D. The end of the DNA fits TRBJ2-7 better, so the J call may be wrong. Germline V lookup: CDR1 MDHEN, CDR2 SYDVKM. The CDR3 is made up of 11 amino acids. The CDR3 DNA is TGTGCCAGCAGTTTGAGCGCCGAGCAGTACTTC. It codes for CASSLSAEQYF.

This chain joins TRBV5-1 and TRBJ2-7, with 10 bases fitting TRBD1. The length of the CDR3 is 14 residues. Germline V gene data show CDR1 as SGHRS and CDR2 as YFSETQ. V lost 3 bases and J lost 5; bases outside the gene matches: 5. CDR3 residues: CASSSGQGGHEQYF. The CDR3, as DNA: TGCGCCAGCAGCTCCGGACAGGGGGGGCACGAGCAGTACTTC.

The chain employs TRBV12-3 or TRBV12-4 and TRBJ2-5; the D is unclear. The CDR3 contains 12 residues. V lost 6 bases to trimming and J lost 2 bases, with 7 bases between them. The CDR3 is CASRKSQETQYF. The CDR3 DNA follows: TGTGCCAGCAGGAAGAGTCAAGAGACCCAGTACTTC.